This T cell receptor beta chain was sequenced for a study of blood T cells in healthy people across ages (dated by TCRdb to the mid-2010s). Context from the whole study: In model experiments, roughly one uniquely barcoded TCR beta cDNA molecule per two T cells was captured by template switching. Age-related changes in TCR beta repertoire diversity were measured in the study by deep sequencing normalized with unique cDNA molecular identifiers. The donors were divided into four age groups: young (average around 15 years), middle-aged (around 37), aged (around 59) and long-lived (82). To avoid experimental bias, donors of different ages were spread randomly across the sequencing lanes. Using the same blood draw, the study looked at two additional independent replicas of 1 million unique cDNA reads for two donors, one aged 18 to 30 and the other aged 80 or older.

Overall study results and their limits: Because donor CMV infection status was unknown, age-related changes in expanded clonotypes were potentially confounded. Estimates of total diversity based on one million sequenced T cells were considered lower bounds and underestimates. Compared with the aged group, more naive CD4+ T cells, fewer expanded clones and increased TCR diversity were shown by the long-lived group, suggesting age selection. A strong correlation was found between observed TCR beta diversity and the percentage of naive T cells measured by flow cytometry. As age increased, observed TCR beta diversity per million T cells dropped in a roughly linear way, and a significant reduction was already evident by age about 36. Bulk unsorted PBMC profiling prevented conclusive comparison of naive and antigen-experienced compartments.

The 35 to 40 donors, aged roughly 6 to 100 years, were systemically healthy Caucasian individuals from Russia. Approximately 9.7 milliliters of peripheral blood were drawn from each donor into EDTA-treated Vacutainer tubes. PBMCs were isolated by Ficoll-Paque density-gradient centrifugation, with at least 7 million obtained per sample. Total RNA was extracted from PBMCs with Trizol reagent, with at least 6 micrograms obtained per sample. Naive CD45RAhigh/CD27high T cell percentages were measured by flow cytometry on a PBMC aliquot from every donor. According to the germline V gene (reference sequence), CDR1 reads DFQATT and CDR2 reads SNEGSKA. Counted from cysteine to phenylalanine, this CDR3 has 15 amino acids. The sequence is cut down to CDR3 DNA, 45 bases in frame from base 1. V lost 6 bases and J lost 0 bases; the stretch between them is 16 bases long. In regard to this clonotype: What antigen it recognizes has not been identified. The input lacks base qualities; no much larger clone sits a single base away.

Library construction relied on 5' RACE. The run used an Illumina HiSeq 2500. A second roughly 7 to 11 cycle PCR used a sample-barcoded 5' primer and a J-beta primer mix. A unique molecular identifier was introduced onto each TCR beta cDNA molecule by a template-switch 5' adaptor carrying 12 random nucleotides. At least 3 million CDR3-containing paired-end reads were obtained from each sample. First-strand cDNA was synthesized from all RNA with the Mint cDNA synthesis kit, primed by a TRBC-specific oligonucleotide. Following uracil-DNA glycosylase treatment, all cDNA underwent a first 18-cycle PCR with the universal primers M1SS and BC2_uni_R. The source study handled its data this way. For normalization, 1 million high-quality reads were randomly selected from each sample, with every read carrying a distinct molecular identifier. Instead of being binned into consensus sequences, reads with shared molecular identifiers were discarded. MiTCR, set to a Q25 quality threshold and the strictest error-elimination algorithm, was used for CDR3 identification, clonotype clustering and error correction. A nonparametric unseen species model with Euler transformation was used to estimate lower-bound total TCR beta diversity. TCRdb passed the public sequencing reads through fastp at Q25 and MiXCR, retaining productive beta sequences. Rows are combined by CDR3 protein, so each entry shows the most common genes and DNA. The V and J calls and clone size are TCRdb's, not the authors'. This sample gives over 950,000 distinct CDR3 sequences in total; less than 45% of them show up just once. The ten largest clones represent around 12% of the sample.

The material sequenced was blood. The rearranged segments are TRBV20-1 and TRBJ2-3; D gene: possibly TRBD2, on 5 matching bases. This TCR derives from a young man in good health. The CDR3 region has the sequence CSAATAGSSTDTQYF. In nucleotide form, the sequence is TGCAGTGCCGCGACGGCGGGCTCTAGCACAGATACGCAGTATTTT.